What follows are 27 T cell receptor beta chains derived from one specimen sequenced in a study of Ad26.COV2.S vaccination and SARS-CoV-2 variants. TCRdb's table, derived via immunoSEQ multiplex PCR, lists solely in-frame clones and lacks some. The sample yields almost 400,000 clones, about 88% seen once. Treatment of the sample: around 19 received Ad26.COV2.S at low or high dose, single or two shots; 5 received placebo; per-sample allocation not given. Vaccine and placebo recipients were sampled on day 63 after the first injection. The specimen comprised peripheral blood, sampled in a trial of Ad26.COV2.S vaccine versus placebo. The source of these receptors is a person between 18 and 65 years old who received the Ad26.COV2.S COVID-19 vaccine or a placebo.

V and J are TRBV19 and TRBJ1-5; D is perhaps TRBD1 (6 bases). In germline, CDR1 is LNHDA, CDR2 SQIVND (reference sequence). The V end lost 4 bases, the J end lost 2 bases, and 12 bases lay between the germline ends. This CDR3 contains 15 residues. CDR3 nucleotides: TGTGCCAGTAGTACCTGGAGACAGGGCAATCAGCCCCAGCATTTT. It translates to CASSTWRQGNQPQHF.

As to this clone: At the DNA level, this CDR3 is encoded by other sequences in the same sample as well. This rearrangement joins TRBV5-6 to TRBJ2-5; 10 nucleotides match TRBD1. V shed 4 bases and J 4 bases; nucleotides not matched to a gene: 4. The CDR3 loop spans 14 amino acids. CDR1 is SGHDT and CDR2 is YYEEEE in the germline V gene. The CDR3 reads CASSGRQGAETQYF. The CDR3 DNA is TGTGCCAGCAGCGGACGACAGGGGGCAGAGACCCAGTACTTC.

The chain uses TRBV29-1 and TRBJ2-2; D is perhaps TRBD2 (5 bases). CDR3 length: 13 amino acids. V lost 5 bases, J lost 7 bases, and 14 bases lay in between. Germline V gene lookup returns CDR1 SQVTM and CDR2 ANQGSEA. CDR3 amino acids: CSVRPSGGGELFF. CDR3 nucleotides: TGCAGCGTTCGGCCAAGCGGTGGCGGGGAGCTGTTTTTT.

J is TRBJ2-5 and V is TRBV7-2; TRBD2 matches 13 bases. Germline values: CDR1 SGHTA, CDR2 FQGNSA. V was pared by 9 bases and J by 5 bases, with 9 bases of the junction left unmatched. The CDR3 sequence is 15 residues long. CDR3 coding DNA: TGTGCCAGTCACCCGGGACTAGCGGGATCGGAGACCCAGTACTTC. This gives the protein CASHPGLAGSETQYF. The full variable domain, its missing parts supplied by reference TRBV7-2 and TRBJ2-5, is GAGVSQSPSNKVTEKGKDVELRCDPISGHTALYWYRQSLGQGLEFLIYFQGNSAPDKSGLPSDRFSAERTGGSVSTLTIQRTQQEDSAVYLCASHPGLAGSETQYFGPGTRLLVL.

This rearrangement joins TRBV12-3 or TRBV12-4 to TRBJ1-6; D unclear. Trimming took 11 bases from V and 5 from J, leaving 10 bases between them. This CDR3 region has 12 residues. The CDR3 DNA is TGTGCCGCCAAGGGAGATAATTCACCCCTCCACTTT. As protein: CAAKGDNSPLHF.

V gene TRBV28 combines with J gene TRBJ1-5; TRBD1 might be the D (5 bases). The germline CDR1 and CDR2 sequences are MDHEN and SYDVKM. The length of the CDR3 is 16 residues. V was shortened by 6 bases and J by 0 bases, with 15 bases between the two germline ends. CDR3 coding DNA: TGTGCCAGCAGCTCCTCGGGGGGACGTAGCAATCAGCCCCAGCATTTT. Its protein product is CASSSSGGRSNQPQHF.

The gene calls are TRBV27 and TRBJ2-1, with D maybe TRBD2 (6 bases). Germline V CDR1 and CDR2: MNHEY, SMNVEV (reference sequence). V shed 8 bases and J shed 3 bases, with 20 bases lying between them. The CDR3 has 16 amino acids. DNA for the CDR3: TGTGCCAGCTACGATACGGGCGGGACGCACTACAATGAGCAGTTCTTC. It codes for CASYDTGGTHYNEQFF.

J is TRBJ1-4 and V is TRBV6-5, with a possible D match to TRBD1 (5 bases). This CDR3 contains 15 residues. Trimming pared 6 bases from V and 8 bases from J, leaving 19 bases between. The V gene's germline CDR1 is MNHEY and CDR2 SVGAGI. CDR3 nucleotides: TGTGCCAGCAGGGATGTGGGGCAGGGTCACGAAAAACTGTTTTTT. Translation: CASRDVGQGHEKLFF.

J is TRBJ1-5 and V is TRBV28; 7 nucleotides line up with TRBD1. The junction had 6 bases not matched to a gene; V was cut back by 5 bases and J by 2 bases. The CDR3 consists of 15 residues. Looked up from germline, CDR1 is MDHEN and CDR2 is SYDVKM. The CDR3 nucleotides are TGTGCCAGCAGTCCCGGAGGGGGCGGCAATCAGCCCCAGCATTTT. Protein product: CASSPGGGGNQPQHF.

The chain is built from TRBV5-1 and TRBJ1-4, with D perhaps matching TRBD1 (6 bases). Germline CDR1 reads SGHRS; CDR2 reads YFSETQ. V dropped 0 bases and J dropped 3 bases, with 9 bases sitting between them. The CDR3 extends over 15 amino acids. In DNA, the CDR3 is TGCGCCAGCAGCTTGGGGACAGCGGCTAATGAAAAACTGTTTTTT. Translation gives CASSLGTAANEKLFF.

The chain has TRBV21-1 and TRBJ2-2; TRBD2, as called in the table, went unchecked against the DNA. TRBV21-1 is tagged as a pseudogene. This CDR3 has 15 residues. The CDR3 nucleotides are TGTGCCAGCAGCAAATGGAGGACTCAAACCGGGGAGCTGTTTTTT. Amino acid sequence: CASSKWRTQTGELFF.

The CDR3 region has the DNA TGCGCCAGCAGCTGGCAGTCTAGCGGGAACACCGGGGAGCTGTTTTTT. Translated: CASSWQSSGNTGELFF. The chain joins TRBV5-1 to TRBJ2-2; TRBD2 matches at 7 bases. Losses at the gene ends were 3 bases for V and 1 base for J; bases not matched to a gene: 6. Germline V gene sequence: CDR1 SGHRS, CDR2 YFSETQ. CDR3 size: 16 residues.

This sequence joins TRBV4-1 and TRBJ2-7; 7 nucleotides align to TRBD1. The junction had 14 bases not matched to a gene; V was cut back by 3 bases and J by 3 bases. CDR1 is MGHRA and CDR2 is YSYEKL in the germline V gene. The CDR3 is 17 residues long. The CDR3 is CASSHLPRPGQYYEQYF. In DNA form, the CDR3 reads TGCGCCAGCAGCCACCTACCCAGACCGGGACAGTACTACGAGCAGTACTTC.

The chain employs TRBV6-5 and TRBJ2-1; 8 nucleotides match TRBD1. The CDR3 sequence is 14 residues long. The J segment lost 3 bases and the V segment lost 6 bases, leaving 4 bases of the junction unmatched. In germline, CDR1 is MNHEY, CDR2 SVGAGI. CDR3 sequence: CASRRGQVYNEQFF. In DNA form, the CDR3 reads TGTGCCAGCAGACGGGGACAGGTCTACAATGAGCAGTTCTTC.

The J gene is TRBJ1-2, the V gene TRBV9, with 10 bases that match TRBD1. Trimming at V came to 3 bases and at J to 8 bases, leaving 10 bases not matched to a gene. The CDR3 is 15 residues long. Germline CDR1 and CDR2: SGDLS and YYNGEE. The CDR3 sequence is CASSATGTGAKGYTF. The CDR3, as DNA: TGTGCCAGCAGCGCAACCGGGACAGGGGCGAAAGGCTACACCTTC.

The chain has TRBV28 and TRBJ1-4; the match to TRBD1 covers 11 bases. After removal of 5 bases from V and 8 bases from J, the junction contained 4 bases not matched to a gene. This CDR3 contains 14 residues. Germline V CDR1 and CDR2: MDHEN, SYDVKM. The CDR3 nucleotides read TGTGCCAGCAGTGGACAGGGGGCGCGGGAAAAACTGTTTTTT. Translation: CASSGQGAREKLFF.

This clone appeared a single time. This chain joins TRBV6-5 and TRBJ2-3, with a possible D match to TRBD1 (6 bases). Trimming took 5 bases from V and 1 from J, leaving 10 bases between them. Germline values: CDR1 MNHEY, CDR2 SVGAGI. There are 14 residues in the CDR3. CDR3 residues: CASSHPGGTDTQYF. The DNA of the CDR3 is TGTGCCAGCAGTCATCCAGGGGGCACAGATACGCAGTATTTT.

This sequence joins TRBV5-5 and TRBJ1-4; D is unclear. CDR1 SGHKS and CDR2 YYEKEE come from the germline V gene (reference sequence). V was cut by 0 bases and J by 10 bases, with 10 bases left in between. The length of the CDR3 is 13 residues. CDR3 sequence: CASSLDGEGKLFF. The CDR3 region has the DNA TGTGCCAGCAGCTTGGATGGGGAAGGAAAACTGTTTTTT.

The DNA for the CDR3 is TGTGCCAGCAGTGACTCGGGACGTCAGTTCTTC. It codes for CASSDSGRQFF. The chain combines TRBV6-4 with TRBJ2-1; D could derive from TRBD1 or TRBD2 (5 bases each). CDR1 and CDR2 (germline): MRHNA, SNTAGT. CDR3 size: 11 residues. V lost 0 bases and J lost 13, with 7 bases in between.

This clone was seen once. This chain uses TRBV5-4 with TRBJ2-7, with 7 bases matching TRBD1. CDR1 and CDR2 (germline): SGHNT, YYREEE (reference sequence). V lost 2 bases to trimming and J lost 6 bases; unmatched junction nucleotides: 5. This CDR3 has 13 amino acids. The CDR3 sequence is CASSFTTGVEQYF. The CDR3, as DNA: TGTGCCAGCAGCTTTACTACAGGGGTCGAGCAGTACTTC.

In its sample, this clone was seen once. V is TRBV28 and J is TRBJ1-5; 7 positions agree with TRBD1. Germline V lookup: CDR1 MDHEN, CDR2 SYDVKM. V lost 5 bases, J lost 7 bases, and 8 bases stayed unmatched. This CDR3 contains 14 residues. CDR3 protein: CASSPRQGRQPQHF. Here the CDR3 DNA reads TGTGCCAGCAGTCCAAGACAGGGCAGGCAGCCCCAGCATTTT.

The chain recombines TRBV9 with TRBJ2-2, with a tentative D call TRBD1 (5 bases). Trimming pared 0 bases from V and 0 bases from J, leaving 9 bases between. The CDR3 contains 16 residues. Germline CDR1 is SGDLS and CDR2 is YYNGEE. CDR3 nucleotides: TGTGCCAGCAGCGTAGAACCAGGGTCGAACACCGGGGAGCTGTTTTTT. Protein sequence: CASSVEPGSNTGELFF.

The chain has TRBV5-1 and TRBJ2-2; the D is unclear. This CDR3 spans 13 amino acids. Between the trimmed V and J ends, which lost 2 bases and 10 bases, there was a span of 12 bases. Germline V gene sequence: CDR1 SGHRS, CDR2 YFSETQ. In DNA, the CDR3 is TGCGCCAGCAGCTTAGCCCCCTGGGAGGAGCTGTTTTTT. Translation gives CASSLAPWEELFF.

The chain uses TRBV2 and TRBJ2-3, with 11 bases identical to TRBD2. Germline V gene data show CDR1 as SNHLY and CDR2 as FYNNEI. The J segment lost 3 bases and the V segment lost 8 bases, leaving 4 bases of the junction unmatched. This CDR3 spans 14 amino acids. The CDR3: CASWASGRTDTQYF. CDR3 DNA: TGTGCCAGCTGGGCTAGCGGGAGGACAGATACGCAGTATTTT.

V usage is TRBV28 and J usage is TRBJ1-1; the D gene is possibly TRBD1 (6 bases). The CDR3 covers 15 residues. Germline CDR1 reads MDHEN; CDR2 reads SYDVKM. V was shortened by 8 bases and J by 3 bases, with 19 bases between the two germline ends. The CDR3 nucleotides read TGTGCCAGCCACCTCGGGGGGCCGGGGTACACTGAAGCTTTCTTT. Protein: CASHLGGPGYTEAFF.

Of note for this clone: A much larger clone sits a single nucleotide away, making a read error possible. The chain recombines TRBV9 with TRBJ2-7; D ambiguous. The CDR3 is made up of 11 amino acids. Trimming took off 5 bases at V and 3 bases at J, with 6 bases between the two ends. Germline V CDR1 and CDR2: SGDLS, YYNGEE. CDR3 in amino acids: CASRQYYEQYF. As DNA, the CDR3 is TGTGCCAGCAGACAATACTACGAGCAGTACTTC.

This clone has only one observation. CDR3 residues: CASSQDVSRFYNEQFF. In DNA, the CDR3 is TGCGCCAGCAGCCAAGATGTATCGAGGTTTTACAATGAGCAGTTCTTC. V gene TRBV4-1 combines with J gene TRBJ2-1, with no clear D. The CDR3 sequence is 16 residues long. V was trimmed by 0 bases and J by 4 bases, leaving 13 bases between them. CDR1 is MGHRA, CDR2 YSYEKL, per germline.